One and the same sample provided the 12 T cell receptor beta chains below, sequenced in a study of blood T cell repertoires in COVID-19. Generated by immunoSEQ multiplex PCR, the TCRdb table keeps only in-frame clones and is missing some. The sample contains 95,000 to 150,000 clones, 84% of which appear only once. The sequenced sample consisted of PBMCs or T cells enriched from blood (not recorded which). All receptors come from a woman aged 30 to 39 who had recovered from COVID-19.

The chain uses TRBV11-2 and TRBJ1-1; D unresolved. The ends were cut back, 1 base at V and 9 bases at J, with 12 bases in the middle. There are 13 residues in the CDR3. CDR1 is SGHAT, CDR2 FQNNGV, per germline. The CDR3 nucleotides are TGTGCCAGCAGCTTAGGTGCGGGGTGGCAAGCTTTCTTT. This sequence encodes CASSLGAGWQAFF.

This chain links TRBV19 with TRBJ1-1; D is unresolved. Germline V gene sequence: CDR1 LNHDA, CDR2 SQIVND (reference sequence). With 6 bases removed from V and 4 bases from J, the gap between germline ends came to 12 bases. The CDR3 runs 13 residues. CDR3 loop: CASSLLLATEAFF. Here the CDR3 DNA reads TGTGCCAGTAGCCTCCTGCTGGCCACTGAAGCTTTCTTT.

CDR3 residues: CASSVQGSEETQYF. The CDR3 DNA follows: TGTGCCAGCAGTGTACAGGGTTCAGAAGAGACCCAGTACTTC. This sequence joins TRBV2 and TRBJ2-5, with D maybe TRBD1 (6 bases). CDR3 length equals 14 residues. Germline V gives CDR1 SNHLY, CDR2 FYNNEI. V gave up 4 bases and J gave up 3 bases, with 12 bases separating them.

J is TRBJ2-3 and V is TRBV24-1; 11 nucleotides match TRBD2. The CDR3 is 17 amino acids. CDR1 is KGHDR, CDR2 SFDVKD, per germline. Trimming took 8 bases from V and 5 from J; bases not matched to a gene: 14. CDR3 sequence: CATKSFQGLAGGDTQYF. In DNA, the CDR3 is TGTGCCACCAAGAGTTTCCAAGGACTAGCGGGTGGAGATACGCAGTATTTT.

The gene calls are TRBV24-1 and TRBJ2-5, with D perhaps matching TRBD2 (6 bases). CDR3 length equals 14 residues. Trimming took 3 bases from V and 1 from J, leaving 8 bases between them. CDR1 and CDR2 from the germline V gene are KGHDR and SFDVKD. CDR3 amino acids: CATSDGDFQETQYF. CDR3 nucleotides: TGTGCCACCAGTGATGGGGACTTCCAAGAGACCCAGTACTTC.

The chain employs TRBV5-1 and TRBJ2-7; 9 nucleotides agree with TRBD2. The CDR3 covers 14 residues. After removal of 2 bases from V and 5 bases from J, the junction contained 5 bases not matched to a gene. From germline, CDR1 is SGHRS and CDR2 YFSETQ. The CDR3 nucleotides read TGCGCCAGCAGCTTAGGAGCGGGAGGCGACGAGCAGTACTTC. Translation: CASSLGAGGDEQYF.

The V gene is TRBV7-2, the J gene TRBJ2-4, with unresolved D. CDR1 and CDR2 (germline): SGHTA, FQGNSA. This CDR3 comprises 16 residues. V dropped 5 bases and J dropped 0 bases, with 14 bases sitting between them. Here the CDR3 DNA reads TGTGCCAGCAGCCAGGATGGTCAGCTAGCCAAAAACATTCAGTACTTC. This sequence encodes CASSQDGQLAKNIQYF.

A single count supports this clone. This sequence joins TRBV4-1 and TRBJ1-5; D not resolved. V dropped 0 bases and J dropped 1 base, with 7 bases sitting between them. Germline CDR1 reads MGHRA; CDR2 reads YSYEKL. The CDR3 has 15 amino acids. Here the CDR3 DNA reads TGCGCCAGCAGCCAAGAGGGCGGGAGCAATCAGCCCCAGCATTTT. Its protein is CASSQEGGSNQPQHF.

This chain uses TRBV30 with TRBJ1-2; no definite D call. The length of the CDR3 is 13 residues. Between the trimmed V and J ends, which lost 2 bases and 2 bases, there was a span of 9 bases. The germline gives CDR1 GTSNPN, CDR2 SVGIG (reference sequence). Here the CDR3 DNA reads TGTGCCTGGAGTCCACAGTACAACTATGGCTACACCTTC. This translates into CAWSPQYNYGYTF. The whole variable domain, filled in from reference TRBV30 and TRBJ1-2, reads SQTIHQWPATLVQPVGSPLSLECTVEGTSNPNLYWYRQAAGRGLQLLFYSVGIGQISSEVPQNLSASRPQDRQFILSSKKLLLSDSGFYLCAWSPQYNYGYTFGSGTRLTVV.

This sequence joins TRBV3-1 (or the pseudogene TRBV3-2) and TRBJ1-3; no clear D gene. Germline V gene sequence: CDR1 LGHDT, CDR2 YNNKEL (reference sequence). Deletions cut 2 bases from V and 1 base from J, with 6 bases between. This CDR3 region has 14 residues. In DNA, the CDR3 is TGTGCCAGCAGCCAACAGAAATCTGGAAACACCATATATTTT. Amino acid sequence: CASSQQKSGNTIYF.

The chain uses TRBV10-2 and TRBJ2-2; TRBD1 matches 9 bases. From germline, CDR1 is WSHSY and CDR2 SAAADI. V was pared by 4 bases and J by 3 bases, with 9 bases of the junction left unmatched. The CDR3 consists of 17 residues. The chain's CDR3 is CASSARTGARDTGELFF. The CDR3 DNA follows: TGCGCCAGCAGTGCGCGGACAGGGGCGCGGGACACCGGGGAGCTGTTTTTT.

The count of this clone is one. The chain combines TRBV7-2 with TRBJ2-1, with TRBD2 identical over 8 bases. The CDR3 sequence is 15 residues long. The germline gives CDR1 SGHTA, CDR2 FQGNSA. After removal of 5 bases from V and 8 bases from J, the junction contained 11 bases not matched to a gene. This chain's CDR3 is CASSPLGAGGDEQFF. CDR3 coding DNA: TGTGCCAGCAGCCCTCTGGGCGCCGGGGGGGATGAGCAGTTCTTC.